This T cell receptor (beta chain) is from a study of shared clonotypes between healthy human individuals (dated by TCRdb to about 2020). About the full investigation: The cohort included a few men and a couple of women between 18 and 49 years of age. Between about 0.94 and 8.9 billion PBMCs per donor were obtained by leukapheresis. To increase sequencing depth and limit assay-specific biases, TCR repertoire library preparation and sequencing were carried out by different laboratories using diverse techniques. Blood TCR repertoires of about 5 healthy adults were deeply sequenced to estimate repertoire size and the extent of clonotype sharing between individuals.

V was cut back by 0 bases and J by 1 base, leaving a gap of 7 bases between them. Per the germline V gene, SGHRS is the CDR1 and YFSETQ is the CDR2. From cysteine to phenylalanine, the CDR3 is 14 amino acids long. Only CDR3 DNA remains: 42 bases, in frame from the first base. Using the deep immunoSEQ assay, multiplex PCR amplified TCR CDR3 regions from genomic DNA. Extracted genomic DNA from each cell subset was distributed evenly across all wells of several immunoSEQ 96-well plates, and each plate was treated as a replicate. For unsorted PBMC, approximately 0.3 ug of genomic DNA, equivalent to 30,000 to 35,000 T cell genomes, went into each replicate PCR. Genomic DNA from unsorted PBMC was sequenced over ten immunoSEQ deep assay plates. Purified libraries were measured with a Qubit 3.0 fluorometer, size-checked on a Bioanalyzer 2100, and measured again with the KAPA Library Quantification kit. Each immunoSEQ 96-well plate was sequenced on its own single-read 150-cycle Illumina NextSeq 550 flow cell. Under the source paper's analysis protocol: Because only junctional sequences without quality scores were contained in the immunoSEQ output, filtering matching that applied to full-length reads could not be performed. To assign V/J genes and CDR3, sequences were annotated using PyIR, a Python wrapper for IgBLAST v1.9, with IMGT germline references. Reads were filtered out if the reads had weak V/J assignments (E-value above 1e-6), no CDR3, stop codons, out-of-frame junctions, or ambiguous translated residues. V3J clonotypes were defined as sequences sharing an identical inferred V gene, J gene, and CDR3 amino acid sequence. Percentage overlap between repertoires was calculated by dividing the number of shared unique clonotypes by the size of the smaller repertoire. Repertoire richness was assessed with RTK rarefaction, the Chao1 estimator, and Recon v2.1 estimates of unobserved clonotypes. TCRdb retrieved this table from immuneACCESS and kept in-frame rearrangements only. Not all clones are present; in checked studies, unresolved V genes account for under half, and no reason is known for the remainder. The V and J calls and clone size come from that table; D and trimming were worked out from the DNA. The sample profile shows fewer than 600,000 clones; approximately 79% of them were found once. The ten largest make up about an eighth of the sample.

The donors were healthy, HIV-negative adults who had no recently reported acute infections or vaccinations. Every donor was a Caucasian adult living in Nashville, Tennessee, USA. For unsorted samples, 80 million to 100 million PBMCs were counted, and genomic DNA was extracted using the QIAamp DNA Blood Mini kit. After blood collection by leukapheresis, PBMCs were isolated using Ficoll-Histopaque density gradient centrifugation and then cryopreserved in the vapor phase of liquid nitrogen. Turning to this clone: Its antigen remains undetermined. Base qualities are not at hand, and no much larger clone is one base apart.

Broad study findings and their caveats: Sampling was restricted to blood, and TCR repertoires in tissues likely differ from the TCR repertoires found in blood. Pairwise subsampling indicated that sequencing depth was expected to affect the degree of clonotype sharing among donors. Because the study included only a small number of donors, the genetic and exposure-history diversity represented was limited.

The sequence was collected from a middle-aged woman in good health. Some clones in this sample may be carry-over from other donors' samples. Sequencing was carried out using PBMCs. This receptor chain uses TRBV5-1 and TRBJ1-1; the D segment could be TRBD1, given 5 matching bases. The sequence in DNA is TGCGCCAGCAGCTTGGCCGGGGCGAACACTGAAGCTTTCTTT. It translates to CASSLAGANTEAFF.